This entry lists 20 T cell receptor beta chains sequenced from one sample in a study of T cell responses to AZD1222 COVID-19 vaccine. Sequencing used immunoSEQ multiplex PCR; TCRdb keeps in-frame clones, though not all of them. The data hold 150,000 to 200,000 clones, with 87% observed a single time. Specimen: peripheral blood, collected on day 0 of MenACWY control vaccination. The source is an adult in good health.

The CDR3 DNA reads TGTGCCAGCAGCCGGCCCGGACAGGGGTACGAGCAGTACTTC. Translation gives CASSRPGQGYEQYF. The chain has TRBV5-6 and TRBJ2-7; 9 positions match TRBD1. CDR3 length equals 14 residues. J lost 4 bases, V lost 4 bases, and 6 bases had no gene match. Per the germline V gene, CDR1 is SGHDT and CDR2 is YYEEEE.

There are a few counts of this clone. The rearrangement links TRBV30 to TRBJ2-7; 11 nucleotides match TRBD2. The J segment lost 2 bases and the V segment lost 0 bases, leaving 12 bases of the junction unmatched. From germline, CDR1 is GTSNPN and CDR2 SVGIG (reference sequence). The CDR3 covers 18 residues. CDR3 DNA: TGTGCCTGGAGTGTACCCCCCTGGGGACTAGCGGCAACCTACGAGCAGTACTTC. Translation: CAWSVPPWGLAATYEQYF.

J is TRBJ2-5 and V is TRBV7-9; 7 nucleotides line up with TRBD2. The CDR3 sequence is 16 residues long. V was clipped by 5 bases and J by 2 bases; unmatched bases: 11. Germline CDR1 and CDR2: SEHNR and FQNEAQ (reference sequence). The CDR3 spells CASSPILPGGQETQYF. The CDR3, as DNA: TGTGCCAGCAGCCCCATCCTACCGGGAGGACAAGAGACCCAGTACTTC.

The chain has TRBV3-1 (or the pseudogene TRBV3-2) and TRBJ1-6, with D maybe TRBD1 (6 bases). Germline V gene lookup returns CDR1 LGHDT and CDR2 YNNKEL (reference sequence). The V end was cut by 0 bases, the J end by 6 bases, with 15 bases between. This CDR3 is built from 17 residues. The CDR3 DNA reads TGTGCCAGCAGCCAAGATCGGAGGGCAGGGGTTAATTCACCCCTCCACTTT. This gives the protein CASSQDRRAGVNSPLHF.

This clone was observed a single time. The rearrangement joins TRBV2 to TRBJ1-4; D might be TRBD1 (6 bases). Germline V gene sequence: CDR1 SNHLY, CDR2 FYNNEI. V was pared by 8 bases and J by 7 bases, with 20 bases between. This CDR3 comprises 15 residues. The DNA of the CDR3 is TGTGCCAGCGGACAGCCTAGACTCCGCAGTGAAAAACTGTTTTTT. Translated: CASGQPRLRSEKLFF.

This chain links TRBV6-2 or TRBV6-3 with TRBJ1-1; D might be TRBD1 (5 bases). The CDR3 extends over 16 amino acids. Trimming removed 2 bases at V and 4 bases at J, with 17 bases between. CDR1 is MNHEY and CDR2 is SVGEGT in the germline V gene. The CDR3, as DNA: TGTGCCAGCAGTTACCTCCGGGGGTCGGGGGGCACTGAAGCTTTCTTT. Its protein is CASSYLRGSGGTEAFF.

V gene TRBV2 combines with J gene TRBJ2-2, with D possibly being TRBD1 (6 bases). In germline, CDR1 is SNHLY, CDR2 FYNNEI. Trimming left V 3 bases short and J 7 bases short, with 9 bases between. The CDR3 totals 13 residues. This CDR3 is CASSEGARGELFF. The CDR3 coding sequence is TGTGCCAGCAGTGAGGGGGCTCGCGGGGAGCTGTTTTTT.

The rearrangement uses TRBV5-1 and TRBJ2-1; unclear D gene. CDR1 SGHRS and CDR2 YFSETQ come from the germline V gene. Trimming pared 2 bases from V and 13 bases from J, leaving 10 bases between. The CDR3 extends over 11 amino acids. The CDR3 nucleotides read TGCGCCAGCAGCTTCTCCGGTCTCCAGTTCTTC. It encodes CASSFSGLQFF.

The chain uses TRBV3-1 (or the pseudogene TRBV3-2) and TRBJ2-1; possibly TRBD1 for D (5 bases). The CDR3 runs to 12 residues. Germline CDR1 LGHDT, CDR2 YNNKEL (reference sequence). V was shortened by 3 bases and J by 8 bases, with 8 bases between the two germline ends. CDR3 bases: TGTGCCAGCAGCCATCAGGGCTATGAGCAGTTCTTC. Protein sequence: CASSHQGYEQFF.

This clone was detected once. The rearrangement uses TRBV2 and TRBJ1-6; possible D gene TRBD1, 5 bases. The length of the CDR3 is 15 residues. Trimming left V 6 bases short and J 5 bases short, with 14 bases between. Germline CDR1 is SNHLY and CDR2 is FYNNEI. Written as DNA, the CDR3 is TGTGCCAGCAGGGTACAGGCCGACCATAATTCACCCCTCCACTTT. It yields the protein CASRVQADHNSPLHF.

The rearrangement joins TRBV7-2 to TRBJ2-5; the D gene is possibly TRBD2 (5 bases). The CDR3 loop spans 14 amino acids. In germline, CDR1 is SGHTA, CDR2 FQGNSA. V gave up 1 base and J gave up 4 bases, with 10 bases separating them. The CDR3 here is CASSLVLAPETQYF. For the CDR3, the DNA is TGTGCCAGCAGCTTAGTCCTAGCCCCAGAGACCCAGTACTTC.

This sequence joins TRBV11-2 and TRBJ1-2; TRBD1 agrees at 10 bases. CDR1 and CDR2 (germline): SGHAT, FQNNGV. The CDR3 totals 16 residues. Germline trimming cut 5 bases from V and 3 bases from J; bases unmatched to any gene: 9. The chain's CDR3 is CASSPRQGAADYGYTF. The CDR3, as DNA: TGTGCCAGCAGCCCAAGACAGGGGGCGGCGGACTATGGCTACACCTTC.

CDR3 sequence: CASQNGRTGELFF. In nucleotides, the CDR3 is TGTGCCAGCCAAAACGGGCGCACCGGGGAGCTGTTTTTT. The chain is built from TRBV28 and TRBJ2-2, with D unresolved. CDR3 length equals 13 residues. In germline, CDR1 is MDHEN, CDR2 SYDVKM. Between the trimmed V and J ends, which lost 8 bases and 4 bases, there was a span of 11 bases.

This clone was counted once. V is TRBV5-1 and J is TRBJ1-1; TRBD1 matches 10 bases. This CDR3 is 15 amino acids long. V shed 4 bases and J 3 bases; nucleotides not matched to a gene: 6. In germline, CDR1 is SGHRS, CDR2 YFSETQ. The CDR3 region has the DNA TGCGCCAGCAGCCCGACAGGGGGCGTAGACACTGAAGCTTTCTTT. The encoded protein is CASSPTGGVDTEAFF.

The chain carries TRBV9 and TRBJ1-1; D is unresolved. From germline, CDR1 is SGDLS and CDR2 YYNGEE. V was trimmed by 2 bases and J by 1 base, leaving 12 bases between them. The CDR3 sequence is 15 residues long. The CDR3 is CASSVLDVGNTEAFF. DNA for the CDR3: TGTGCCAGCAGCGTTTTGGACGTAGGGAACACTGAAGCTTTCTTT.

The genes are TRBV5-1 and TRBJ1-2, with D unresolved. Trimming took off 4 bases at V and 4 bases at J, with 14 bases between the two ends. This CDR3 has 14 residues. Germline CDR1 and CDR2: SGHRS and YFSETQ. CDR3 coding DNA: TGCGCCAGCAGCGCTGGACTGACATCCTATGGCTACACCTTC. It encodes CASSAGLTSYGYTF.

This clone has a handful of counts. The V call is TRBV7-8, the J call TRBJ1-1, with 10 positions matching TRBD1. This CDR3 region has 16 residues. CDR1 SGHVS and CDR2 FQNEAQ come from the germline V gene. V shed 5 bases, J shed 1 base, and the junction held 7 bases outside the gene matches. CDR3 amino acids: CASSRRDRGSNTEAFF. DNA of the CDR3: TGTGCCAGCAGCCGCCGGGACAGGGGTTCGAACACTGAAGCTTTCTTT.

The chain employs TRBV5-5 and TRBJ2-3; the D is unclear. The V end was cut by 5 bases, the J end by 3 bases, with 13 bases between. Looked up from germline, CDR1 is SGHKS and CDR2 is YYEKEE (reference sequence). The CDR3 covers 14 residues. CDR3: CASRDLRRTDTQYF. CDR3 bases: TGTGCCAGCAGAGATCTACGGCGGACAGATACGCAGTATTTT. Combining the CDR3 with reference TRBV5-5 and TRBJ2-3 gives the whole variable domain DAGVTQSPTHLIKTRGQQVTLRCSPISGHKSVSWYQQVLGQGPQFIFQYYEKEERGRGNFPDRFSARQFPNYSSELNVNALLLGDSALYLCASRDLRRTDTQYFGPGTRLTVL.

V gene TRBV6-5 combines with J gene TRBJ2-7, with 8 nucleotides matching TRBD1. V lost 7 bases and J lost 3; bases outside the gene matches: 8. Germline V lookup: CDR1 MNHEY, CDR2 SVGAGI. This CDR3 region has 14 residues. The CDR3 reads CASNDRGPFYEQYF. CDR3 DNA: TGTGCCAGCAACGACAGGGGACCTTTCTACGAGCAGTACTTC.

The chain employs TRBV7-9 and TRBJ1-1, with no clear D. V gave up 11 bases and J gave up 1 base, with 17 bases separating them. The CDR3 sequence is 14 residues long. From germline, CDR1 is SEHNR and CDR2 FQNEAQ (reference sequence). CDR3 in amino acids: CASRRAGGNTEAFF. The CDR3 DNA follows: TGTGCCTCCCGGCGGGCAGGAGGGAACACTGAAGCTTTCTTT.